The 15 T cell receptor beta chains given below trace back to one sample, sequenced in a study of metastatic and nonmetastatic thyroid tumors. There were no patients who had received any treatment before thyroid surgery. TCRdb reassembled clones from the PCR reads with MiXCR. The data contain 25,000 to 30,000 clones, 4% to 5% of them seen just once; the ten biggest clones take up 21%. Sequenced input: blood. These receptors came from a female donor with papillary thyroid cancer or a benign thyroid nodule (not recorded which). Some clones in this sample may be carry-over from other donors' samples.

This chain links TRBV2 with TRBJ1-5; D unclear. This CDR3 spans 13 amino acids. V shed 7 bases and J shed 4 bases, with 11 bases lying between them. From germline, CDR1 is SNHLY and CDR2 FYNNEI. This CDR3 reads CASTNRPNQPQHF. DNA for the CDR3: TGTGCCAGCACAAACAGACCGAATCAGCCCCAGCATTTT.

This clone was counted ten times or more. The CDR3 loop reads CSAPGRGDEQFF. CDR3 nucleotides: TGCAGTGCTCCAGGTCGCGGGGATGAGCAGTTCTTC. The rearrangement joins TRBV20-1 to TRBJ2-1; TRBD2 might be the D (6 bases). This CDR3 contains 12 residues. V lost 5 bases and J lost 8, with 13 bases in between. The V gene's germline CDR1 is DFQATT and CDR2 SNEGSKA (reference sequence).

The chain is built from TRBV20-1 and TRBJ1-4, with D tentatively TRBD1 (6 bases). Germline V CDR1 and CDR2: DFQATT, SNEGSKA (reference sequence). The CDR3 loop spans 13 amino acids. V was shortened by 6 bases and J by 4 bases, with 12 bases between the two germline ends. The CDR3: CSADPDSNEKLFF. The CDR3 region has the DNA TGCAGTGCGGATCCGGACAGTAATGAAAAACTGTTTTTT.

This clone occurred many times. This rearrangement joins TRBV6-1 to TRBJ1-4, with D perhaps TRBD1 (6 bases). V shed 10 bases and J shed 4 bases, with 13 bases lying between them. The CDR3 sequence is 13 residues long. The germline gives CDR1 MNHNS, CDR2 SASEGT. The CDR3 spells CATRDKNNEKLFF. CDR3 bases: TGTGCCACCCGGGACAAGAATAATGAAAAACTGTTTTTT.

Notes on this clone: Sequence at one end of the junction differs from germline and may be a read error. This rearrangement joins TRBV11-3 to TRBJ2-1; TRBD1 matches at 9 bases. This CDR3 has 13 residues. The germline V gene encodes CDR1 SGHNT and CDR2 YENEEA. The DNA for the CDR3 is TGTGCCAGCGTAGGGACAGGGAACAATCAGCAGTTCTTC. Protein product: CASVGTGNNQQFF.

This sequence joins TRBV7-3 and TRBJ2-2; D might be TRBD2 (5 bases). Trimming shortened V by 5 bases and J by 7 bases, and 11 bases separated the two germline ends. Looked up from germline, CDR1 is SGHTA and CDR2 is FQGTGA. The CDR3 runs 13 residues. The chain's CDR3 is CASSPDRGGELFF. The DNA of the CDR3 is TGTGCCAGCAGCCCGGATCGGGGCGGGGAGCTGTTTTTT. Full variable domain (missing parts from reference TRBV7-3 and TRBJ2-2): GAGVSQTPSNKVTEKGKYVELRCDPISGHTALYWYRQSLGQGPEFLIYFQGTGAADDSGLPNDRFFAVRPEGSVSTLKIQRTERGDSAVYLCASSPDRGGELFFGEGSRLTVL.

The rearrangement joins TRBV2 to TRBJ1-6; possible D gene TRBD1, 5 bases. Germline lookup yields CDR1 SNHLY and CDR2 FYNNEI. This CDR3 spans 14 amino acids. The V gene lost 6 bases and the J gene lost 9 bases, with 15 bases spanning the gap. The DNA for the CDR3 is TGTGCCAGCAGCCCAGGGTTCGGGAGTTCACCCCTCCACTTT. Translated: CASSPGFGSSPLHF.

The gene calls are TRBV15 and TRBJ1-1; no clear D gene. The CDR3 consists of 13 residues. Germline loops: CDR1 LNHNV, CDR2 YYDKDF (reference sequence). Trimming took off 2 bases at V and 3 bases at J, with 7 bases between the two ends. CDR3 in amino acids: CATSRILHTEAFF. The CDR3 nucleotides read TGTGCCACCAGCAGAATTCTCCACACTGAAGCTTTCTTT.

V gene TRBV27 combines with J gene TRBJ2-5; 10 bases line up with TRBD1. The ends lost 8 bases at V and 4 bases at J; junction bases unmatched: 4. This CDR3 spans 13 amino acids. Germline values: CDR1 MNHEY, CDR2 SMNVEV (reference sequence). The chain's CDR3 is CASARDRGETQYF. CDR3 bases: TGTGCCAGCGCCCGGGACAGGGGAGAGACCCAGTACTTC.

Ten or more counts support this clone. The chain joins TRBV11-2 to TRBJ2-7, with TRBD2 matching over 7 bases. V was pared by 0 bases and J by 5 bases, with 7 bases of the junction left unmatched. CDR1 and CDR2 (germline): SGHAT, FQNNGV. The CDR3 is made up of 15 amino acids. The CDR3 sequence: CASSLDLGLNDEQYF. As DNA, the CDR3 is TGTGCCAGCAGCTTAGACCTGGGACTAAATGACGAGCAGTACTTC.

The chain links TRBV28 to TRBJ2-6, with unresolved D. V was shortened by 2 bases and J by 4 bases, with 9 bases between the two germline ends. This CDR3 region has 15 residues. The germline V gene encodes CDR1 MDHEN and CDR2 SYDVKM. This CDR3 reads CASSLGRVGANVLTF. In DNA form, the CDR3 reads TGTGCCAGCAGTTTAGGTAGGGTGGGGGCCAACGTCCTGACTTTC. The full variable domain, with the rest looked up from reference TRBV28 and TRBJ2-6, is DVKVTQSSRYLVKRTGEKVFLECVQDMDHENMFWYRQDPGLGLRLIYFSYDVKMKEKGDIPEGYSVSREKKERFSLILESASTNQTSMYLCASSLGRVGANVLTFGAGSRLTVL.

This clone was detected many times. The rearrangement joins TRBV6-1 to TRBJ1-6; TRBD1 matches 8 bases. This CDR3 is built from 14 residues. CDR1 and CDR2 (germline): MNHNS, SASEGT. Germline trimming cut 6 bases from V and 10 bases from J; bases unmatched to any gene: 8. CDR3 sequence reads: CASSETGGDSPLHF. In nucleotides, the CDR3 is TGTGCCAGCAGCGAAACAGGGGGGGACTCACCCCTCCACTTT.

Only a few counts were recorded for this clone. V usage is TRBV6-1 and J usage is TRBJ2-7; D is possibly TRBD2 (6 bases). The CDR3 is 14 amino acids. Between the trimmed V and J ends, which lost 8 bases and 6 bases, there was a span of 20 bases. Germline V gene lookup returns CDR1 MNHNS and CDR2 SASEGT. CDR3 protein: CASWGLGPRGEQYF. CDR3 nucleotide sequence: TGTGCCAGCTGGGGACTGGGCCCCCGCGGCGAGCAGTACTTC.

With regard to this clone: An end of the junction differs from the germline gene, which may be a read error. The chain recombines TRBV6-1 with TRBJ1-1; no reliable D call. The length of the CDR3 is 10 residues. CDR1 and CDR2 from the germline V gene are MNHNS and SASEGT. This CDR3 is CASSEGSRIF. The CDR3 nucleotides are TGTGCCAGCAGTGAGGGGAGTCGTATCTTT.

The chain carries TRBV27 and TRBJ2-1, with 10 positions matching TRBD1. This CDR3 is 18 amino acids long. The germline V gene has CDR1 MNHEY and CDR2 SMNVEV (reference sequence). V dropped 1 base and J dropped 5; count of bases not matched to a gene: 11. The CDR3 spells CASSLWYGGTGDNNEQFF. CDR3 DNA: TGTGCCAGCAGTTTATGGTACGGGGGGACAGGGGACAACAATGAGCAGTTCTTC.